The entry below describes one T cell receptor beta chain. Its antigen remains unidentified. Assay: immunoSEQ multiplex PCR; the TCRdb copy retains only in-frame clones and omits some. The table has about 680,000 clones, approximately 73% seen once. The data belong to a study of shared clonotypes between healthy human individuals. Findings and caveats of the study: Clonotypes which were not shared had lower generation probabilities than clonotypes that all four donors shared.

The donor population consisted of healthy HIV-negative adults with no recent acute infections or vaccinations. Donors comprised only Caucasian adults living in Nashville, Tennessee. Germline values: CDR1 MNHNY, CDR2 SVGAGI (reference sequence). Trimming pared 4 bases from V and 3 bases from J, leaving 15 bases between. The CDR3 has 15 residues. The specimen was memory CD4+ T cells sorted from blood. Subset indicated: CD45RA-negative fraction. This receptor was identified in a young woman in good health. The chain combines TRBV6-6 with TRBJ1-2; D is perhaps TRBD1 (6 bases). The CDR3 region has the DNA TGTGCCAGCAGTTTCTCAAGAAGGGGGGACTATGGCTACACCTTC. This sequence encodes CASSFSRRGDYGYTF.